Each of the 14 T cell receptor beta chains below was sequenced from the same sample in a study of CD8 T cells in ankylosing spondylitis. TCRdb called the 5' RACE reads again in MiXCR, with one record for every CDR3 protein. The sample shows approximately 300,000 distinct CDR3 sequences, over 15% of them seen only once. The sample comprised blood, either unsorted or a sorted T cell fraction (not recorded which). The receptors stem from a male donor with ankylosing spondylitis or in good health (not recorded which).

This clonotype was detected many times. As DNA, the CDR3 is TGTGCCAGCAGGCGACTACAGGACAGGATAGATGGCTACACCTTC. It encodes CASRRLQDRIDGYTF. This rearrangement joins TRBV27 to TRBJ1-2; TRBD1 matches 7 bases. Germline CDR1 reads MNHEY; CDR2 reads SMNVEV (reference sequence). The V and J ends lost 6 bases and 6 bases, in that order; junction bases with no gene match: 13. This CDR3 comprises 15 residues.

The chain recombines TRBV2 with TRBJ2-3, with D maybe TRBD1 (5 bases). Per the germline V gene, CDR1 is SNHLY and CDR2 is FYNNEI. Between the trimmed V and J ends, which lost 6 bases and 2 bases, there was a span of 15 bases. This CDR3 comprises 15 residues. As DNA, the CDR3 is TGTGCCAGCAGCCCGGCTGGGGCAGTCACAGATACGCAGTATTTT. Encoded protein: CASSPAGAVTDTQYF.

Written as DNA, the CDR3 is TGTGCCACCAGCAGGACAGGGAATTTGGGTGAAAAACTGTTTTTT. This encodes CATSRTGNLGEKLFF. V is TRBV15 and J is TRBJ1-4; 7 bases match TRBD1. This CDR3 is built from 15 residues. Trimming at V came to 3 bases and at J to 7 bases, leaving 8 bases not matched to a gene. CDR1 is LNHNV, CDR2 YYDKDF, per germline (reference sequence).

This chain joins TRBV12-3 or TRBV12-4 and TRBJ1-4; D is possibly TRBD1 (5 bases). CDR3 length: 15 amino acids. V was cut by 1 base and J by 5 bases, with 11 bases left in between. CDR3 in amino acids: CASSLVPGLNEKLFF. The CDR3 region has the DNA TGTGCCAGCAGTTTAGTACCGGGGCTAAATGAAAAACTGTTTTTT.

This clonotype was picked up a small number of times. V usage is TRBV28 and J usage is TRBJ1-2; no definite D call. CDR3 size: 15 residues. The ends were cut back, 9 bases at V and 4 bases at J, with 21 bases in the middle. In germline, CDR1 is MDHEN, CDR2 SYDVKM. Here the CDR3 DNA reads TGTGCCAGTAGCGAGGCCTCAAGGGCCGGCTATGGCTACACCTTC. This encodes CASSEASRAGYGYTF.

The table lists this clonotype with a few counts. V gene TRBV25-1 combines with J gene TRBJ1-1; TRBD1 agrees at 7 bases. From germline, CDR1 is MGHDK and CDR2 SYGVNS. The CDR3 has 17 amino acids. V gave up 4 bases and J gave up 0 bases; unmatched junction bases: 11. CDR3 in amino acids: CASSASKGASMNTEAFF. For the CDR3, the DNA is TGTGCCAGCAGTGCTAGTAAGGGGGCCTCAATGAACACTGAAGCTTTCTTT.

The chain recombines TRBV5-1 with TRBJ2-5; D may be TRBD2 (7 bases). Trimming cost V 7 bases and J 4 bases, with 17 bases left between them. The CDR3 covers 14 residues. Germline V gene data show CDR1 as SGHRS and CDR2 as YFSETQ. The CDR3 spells CASEPGGDTETQYF. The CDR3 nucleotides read TGCGCCAGCGAGCCTGGGGGGGACACAGAGACCCAGTACTTC.

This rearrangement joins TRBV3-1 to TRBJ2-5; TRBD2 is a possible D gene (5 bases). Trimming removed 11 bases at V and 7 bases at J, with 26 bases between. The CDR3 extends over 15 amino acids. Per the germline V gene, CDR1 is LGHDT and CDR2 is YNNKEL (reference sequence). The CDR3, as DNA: TGTGCCTGCACCCAAGATTTGGGGATCCGGGGGACCCAGTACTTC. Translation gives CACTQDLGIRGTQYF.

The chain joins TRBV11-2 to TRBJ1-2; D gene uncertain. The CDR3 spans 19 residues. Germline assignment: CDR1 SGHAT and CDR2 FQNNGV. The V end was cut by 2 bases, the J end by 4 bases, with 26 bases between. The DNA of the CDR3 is TGTGCCAGCAGCTTAATTCCCCTCTCCAAGCAGGCTAAGGGCTATGGCTACACCTTC. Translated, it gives CASSLIPLSKQAKGYGYTF.

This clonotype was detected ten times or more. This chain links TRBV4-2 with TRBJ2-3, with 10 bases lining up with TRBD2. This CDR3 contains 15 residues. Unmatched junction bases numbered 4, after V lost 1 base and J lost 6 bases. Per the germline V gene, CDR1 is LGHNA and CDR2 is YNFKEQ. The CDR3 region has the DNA TGTGCCAGCAGCCAAGGTGATAGCGGGAGGGATACGCAGTATTTT. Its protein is CASSQGDSGRDTQYF.

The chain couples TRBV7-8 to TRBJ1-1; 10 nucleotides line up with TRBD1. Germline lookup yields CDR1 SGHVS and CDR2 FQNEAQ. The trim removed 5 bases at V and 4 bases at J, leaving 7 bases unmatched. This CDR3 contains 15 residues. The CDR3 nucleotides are TGTGCCAGCAGCCGACAGGGGGCCGAGATCACTGAAGCTTTCTTT. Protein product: CASSRQGAEITEAFF.

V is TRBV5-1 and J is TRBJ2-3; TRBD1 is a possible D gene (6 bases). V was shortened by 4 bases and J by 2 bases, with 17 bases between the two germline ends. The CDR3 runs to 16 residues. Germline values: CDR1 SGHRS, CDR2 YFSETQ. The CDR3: CASSRSGAGVTDTQYF. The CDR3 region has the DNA TGCGCCAGCAGCCGCAGTGGGGCAGGGGTCACAGATACGCAGTATTTT.

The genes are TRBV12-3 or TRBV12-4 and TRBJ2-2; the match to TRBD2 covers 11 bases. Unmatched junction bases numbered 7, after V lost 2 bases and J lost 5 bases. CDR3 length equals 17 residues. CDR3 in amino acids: CASSLSLAGDRTGELFF. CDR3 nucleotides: TGTGCCAGCAGTTTATCACTAGCGGGGGACCGAACCGGGGAGCTGTTTTTT.

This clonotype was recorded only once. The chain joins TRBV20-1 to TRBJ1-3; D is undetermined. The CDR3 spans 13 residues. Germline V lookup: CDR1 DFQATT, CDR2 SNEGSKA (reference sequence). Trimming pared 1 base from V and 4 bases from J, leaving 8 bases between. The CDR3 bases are TGCAGTGCTAGAGGGGAATCCGGAAACACCATATATTTT. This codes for CSARGESGNTIYF.